These 13 T cell receptor beta chains share one sample of origin, sequenced in a study of cytomegalovirus exposure and HLA in healthy donors. Primers for the PCR totalled 60 Vbeta and 13 Jbeta. Measured with immunoSEQ multiplex PCR; TCRdb has only the in-frame clones, and not every one. This table has about 89,000 clones, under 80% appearing once. Source material: PBMCs. The source of these receptors is a male donor in good health and CMV-seronegative.

The gene calls are TRBV7-2 and TRBJ2-1; D possibly corresponds to TRBD2 (6 bases). CDR3 size: 15 residues. Trimming stripped 0 bases from V and 4 bases from J, with 10 bases between. Germline assignment: CDR1 SGHTA and CDR2 FQGNSA. The CDR3 protein is CASSLARDLYNEQFF. In DNA, the CDR3 is TGTGCCAGCAGCTTAGCGCGGGATCTATACAATGAGCAGTTCTTC.

This chain uses TRBV9 with TRBJ2-4; the D gene is possibly TRBD2 (6 bases). Trimming stripped 4 bases from V and 0 bases from J, with 11 bases between. The CDR3 is 15 residues long. CDR1 and CDR2 from the germline V gene are SGDLS and YYNGEE. In nucleotides, the CDR3 is TGTGCCAGCAGCATGGGGGGATTAGCCAAAAACATTCAGTACTTC. It yields the protein CASSMGGLAKNIQYF.

CDR3 bases: TGTGCCAGCAGGTGTCAGCGGGGGGGCCACGCAGATACGCAGTATTTT. Protein: CASRCQRGGHADTQYF. This sequence joins TRBV21-1 and TRBJ2-3; the DNA was not used to check the table's D call, TRBD2. TRBV21-1 is a recognized pseudogene. The CDR3 is 16 residues long.

J is TRBJ2-7 and V is TRBV6-6; 7 bases are shared with TRBD2. With V trimmed by 5 bases and J by 3 bases, 10 bases remained unmatched. The V gene's germline CDR1 is MNHNY and CDR2 SVGAGI (reference sequence). The CDR3 has 15 residues. In nucleotides, the CDR3 is TGTGCCAGCAGTCCCCGGACGGGGGGACTCTACGAGCAGTACTTC. The encoded protein is CASSPRTGGLYEQYF.

This chain uses TRBV2 with TRBJ2-7; D perhaps matches TRBD2 (5 bases). The CDR3 extends over 14 amino acids. Trimming left V 3 bases short and J 2 bases short, with 11 bases between. Looked up from germline, CDR1 is SNHLY and CDR2 is FYNNEI. The CDR3 sequence: CASSDPGVTYEQYF. The CDR3 bases are TGTGCCAGCAGTGATCCCGGGGTAACCTACGAGCAGTACTTC.

The chain joins TRBV5-1 to TRBJ1-2, with a weak D call TRBD1 (5 bases). Deletions cut 1 base from V and 3 bases from J, with 10 bases between. The CDR3 is 14 amino acids. The germline gives CDR1 SGHRS, CDR2 YFSETQ. In DNA, the CDR3 is TGCGCCAGCAGCTTGAACCAGGGTCACTATGGCTACACCTTC. Protein: CASSLNQGHYGYTF.

The J gene is TRBJ1-1, the V gene TRBV2, with no clear D. CDR3 length: 11 residues. The germline V gene has CDR1 SNHLY and CDR2 FYNNEI. The ends were cut back, 11 bases at V and 1 base at J, with 8 bases in the middle. As DNA, the CDR3 is TGTGCCCTCGGTGGGAACACTGAAGCTTTCTTT. Translation: CALGGNTEAFF.

As DNA, the CDR3 is TGTGCCAGCTTGAATCCAGGGCTGAACACTGAAGCTTTCTTT. This encodes CASLNPGLNTEAFF. The chain has TRBV28 and TRBJ1-1, with D perhaps TRBD1 (5 bases). CDR3 length equals 14 residues. Trimming cost V 8 bases and J 0 bases, with 13 bases left between them. Germline-derived CDR1 and CDR2 are MDHEN and SYDVKM.

This chain joins TRBV5-1 and TRBJ1-4; maybe TRBD1 (5 bases). From germline, CDR1 is SGHRS and CDR2 YFSETQ. The V end lost 2 bases, the J end lost 3 bases, and 14 bases lay between the germline ends. The CDR3 has 16 residues. The CDR3 reads CASSFGGSMANEKLFF. CDR3 sequence (DNA): TGCGCCAGCAGCTTCGGGGGGTCGATGGCTAATGAAAAACTGTTTTTT.

Only one count was recorded for this clone. V and J are TRBV9 and TRBJ1-5; 9 bases are a match to TRBD1. The CDR3 consists of 16 residues. With 0 bases clipped from V and 4 bases from J, the junction kept 5 bases outside the gene matches. Germline lookup yields CDR1 SGDLS and CDR2 YYNGEE. CDR3 sequence reads: CASSVGSGQGNQPQHF. The CDR3 coding sequence is TGTGCCAGCAGCGTAGGATCGGGACAGGGAAATCAGCCCCAGCATTTT.

The V call is TRBV27, the J call TRBJ2-6; 8 bases agree with TRBD1. The ends lost 1 base at V and 0 bases at J; junction bases unmatched: 5. This CDR3 has 18 amino acids. Looked up from germline, CDR1 is MNHEY and CDR2 is SMNVEV (reference sequence). CDR3 region: CASSLLTGGISGANVLTF. DNA for the CDR3: TGTGCCAGCAGTTTATTAACAGGGGGAATCTCTGGGGCCAACGTCCTGACTTTC.

Worth noting for this clone: Relative to the germline gene, one junction end is altered; a read error may explain this. This chain links TRBV7-9 with TRBJ1-2; 8 nucleotides align to TRBD1. The CDR3 sequence is 15 residues long. CDR1 SEHNR and CDR2 FQNEAQ come from the germline V gene (reference sequence). The CDR3 DNA reads TGTTCCAGCAGCTTAGTTGGACAGGGATCCTATGGCTACACCTTC. Translated, it gives CSSSLVGQGSYGYTF.

The chain couples TRBV7-2 to TRBJ2-2; tentative D call: TRBD2 (6 bases). Germline assignment: CDR1 SGHTA and CDR2 FQGNSA. The V gene lost 2 bases and the J gene lost 5 bases, with 15 bases spanning the gap. The CDR3 has 16 amino acids. CDR3 loop: CASSLFNRAGTGELFF. The CDR3 coding sequence is TGTGCCAGCAGCTTATTCAATAGGGCGGGGACCGGGGAGCTGTTTTTT.